Following are 28 T cell receptor beta chains from one sample sequenced in a study of CD8 T cells in ankylosing spondylitis. A single record per CDR3 protein comes from TCRdb applying MiXCR to the 5' RACE reads. The sample holds hundreds of thousands of distinct CDR3 sequences, 8% to 9.5% seen once. The sequenced sample was blood, either unsorted or a sorted T cell fraction (not recorded which). The receptors originated from a male donor with ankylosing spondylitis or in good health (not recorded which).

This clonotype was detected ten times or more. The rearrangement links TRBV7-2 to TRBJ2-1, with a tentative D call TRBD2 (5 bases). Trimming removed 2 bases at V and 4 bases at J, with 15 bases between. Germline lookup yields CDR1 SGHTA and CDR2 FQGNSA. CDR3 length equals 16 residues. DNA of the CDR3: TGTGCCAGCAGCTTATTCACCGGGCTAGCTTACAATGAGCAGTTCTTC. This translates into CASSLFTGLAYNEQFF.

The sample holds many counts of this clonotype. CDR3 sequence (DNA): TGTGCCAGCAGCTTAGAACGGTCTAATGAAAAACTGTTTTTT. Translation: CASSLERSNEKLFF. The chain is built from TRBV7-2 and TRBJ1-4; D remains ambiguous. V lost 1 base and J 3 bases, leaving 6 bases between the germline ends. The CDR3 extends over 14 amino acids. CDR1 and CDR2 from the germline V gene are SGHTA and FQGNSA.

This clonotype appeared many times. For the CDR3, the DNA is TGTGCCAGCAGGACAGGCCAGCCCCAGCATTTT. This sequence encodes CASRTGQPQHF. The rearrangement joins TRBV6-2 or TRBV6-3 to TRBJ1-5; tentative D call: TRBD1 (6 bases). The germline CDR1 and CDR2 sequences are MNHEY and SVGEGT. The CDR3 is 11 amino acids. V was trimmed by 6 bases and J by 7 bases, leaving 7 bases between them.

There are many counts of this clonotype. This rearrangement joins TRBV5-1 to TRBJ2-7; tentatively, D is TRBD2 (6 bases). Trimming pared 2 bases from V and 6 bases from J, leaving 21 bases between. The CDR3 totals 16 residues. From germline, CDR1 is SGHRS and CDR2 YFSETQ. The CDR3 here is CASSLAAQGGAIEQYF. The DNA for the CDR3 is TGCGCCAGCAGCTTAGCTGCCCAGGGAGGAGCAATCGAGCAGTACTTC.

This clonotype was seen at least ten times. The chain links TRBV10-3 to TRBJ1-5; 8 bases match TRBD1. V dropped 6 bases and J dropped 2; count of bases not matched to a gene: 3. This CDR3 contains 14 residues. CDR1 ENHRY and CDR2 SYGVKD come from the germline V gene. The chain's CDR3 is CAISSTGGNQPQHF. CDR3 DNA sequence: TGTGCCATCAGCTCGACAGGGGGCAATCAGCCCCAGCATTTT.

In its sample, this clonotype was seen many times. Here the CDR3 reads CSAQVGAGLNEKLFF. The DNA of the CDR3 is TGCAGTGCTCAAGTAGGGGCAGGACTAAATGAAAAACTGTTTTTT. The chain has TRBV20-1 and TRBJ1-4, with D possibly TRBD1 on 5 matching bases. Trimming removed 5 bases at V and 5 bases at J, with 18 bases between. The germline gives CDR1 DFQATT, CDR2 SNEGSKA (reference sequence). CDR3 length: 15 residues.

Concerning this clonotype: A junction end diverges from the germline sequence, so it may reflect a read error. This chain uses TRBV20-1 with TRBJ2-1; TRBD2 aligns across 7 bases. Germline V gene sequence: CDR1 DFQATT, CDR2 SNEGSKA (reference sequence). This CDR3 has 17 amino acids. The CDR3 nucleotides read TGCTGTGCTAGTCTTACCTTTCCGGCGGGAGATGGGAATGAGCAGTTCTTC. This codes for CCASLTFPAGDGNEQFF.

The gene calls are TRBV21-1 and TRBJ2-7; the table's D call, TRBD2, has no DNA check behind it. TRBV21-1 is reported as a pseudogene. The CDR3 has 15 residues. This CDR3 reads CAINCGLAGVLEQYF. In DNA form, the CDR3 reads TGTGCCATCAACTGCGGACTAGCGGGAGTGTTGGAGCAGTACTTC.

V and J are TRBV7-2 and TRBJ2-7; D is possibly TRBD1 (6 bases). The V end was cut by 2 bases, the J end by 0 bases, with 11 bases between. This CDR3 contains 15 residues. In germline, CDR1 is SGHTA, CDR2 FQGNSA. CDR3 region: CASSLIGGDSYEQYF. Here the CDR3 DNA reads TGTGCCAGCAGCTTAATAGGGGGAGACTCCTACGAGCAGTACTTC.

This clonotype came up a few times. The chain is built from TRBV14 and TRBJ1-1, with 7 bases fitting TRBD1. From germline, CDR1 is SGHDN and CDR2 FVKESK. With 0 bases clipped from V and 5 bases from J, the junction kept 15 bases outside the gene matches. The CDR3 is made up of 18 amino acids. The CDR3 coding sequence is TGTGCCAGCAGCCAAGATTACAGGGGCAAAAAACTGGGGACTGAAGCTTTCTTT. The encoded protein is CASSQDYRGKKLGTEAFF.

This clonotype was picked up a small number of times. The chain is built from TRBV18 and TRBJ2-5; D uncertain. V lost 4 bases to trimming and J lost 3 bases, with 12 bases between them. Germline assignment: CDR1 KGHSH and CDR2 LQKENI. The CDR3 is 14 amino acids. DNA of the CDR3: TGTGCCAGCTCACTAACGGAACCCAAAGAGACCCAGTACTTC. This translates into CASSLTEPKETQYF.

This clonotype occurred many times. The V gene is TRBV11-2, the J gene TRBJ2-1, with 7 bases fitting TRBD2. V lost 0 bases to trimming and J lost 0 bases; unmatched junction nucleotides: 8. Looked up from germline, CDR1 is SGHAT and CDR2 is FQNNGV. The CDR3 is made up of 18 amino acids. DNA for the CDR3: TGTGCCAGCAGCTTAGAATGGGCGGGGGATAGCTCCTACAATGAGCAGTTCTTC. Translation gives CASSLEWAGDSSYNEQFF.

This clonotype showed up many times. The J gene is TRBJ2-7, the V gene TRBV20-1; D is possibly TRBD1 (7 bases). V lost 6 bases, J lost 9 bases, and 15 bases lay in between. The length of the CDR3 is 11 residues. Germline-derived CDR1 and CDR2 are DFQATT and SNEGSKA (reference sequence). The DNA for the CDR3 is TGCAGTGCCACTACAGGGGAGGCGCAGTACTTC. It codes for CSATTGEAQYF.

This clonotype was detected many times. The chain joins TRBV20-1 to TRBJ2-5; 7 nucleotides align to TRBD1. This CDR3 region has 13 residues. Trimming took 6 bases from V and 2 from J; bases not matched to a gene: 6. CDR1 is DFQATT, CDR2 SNEGSKA, per germline (reference sequence). The CDR3 DNA is TGCAGTGCAGCGGACAGGCGTCAAGAGACCCAGTACTTC. Its protein is CSAADRRQETQYF.

This clonotype was counted only a few times. Mismatch with germline at one junction end may stem from a read error. In DNA form, the CDR3 reads TGCTGTGCTAGATCGCAGGGGACTACCCTTACGAACTACGAGCAGTACTTC. The encoded protein is CCARSQGTTLTNYEQYF. This sequence joins TRBV20-1 and TRBJ2-7; the D gene is possibly TRBD2 (7 bases). The length of the CDR3 is 17 residues. Germline values: CDR1 DFQATT, CDR2 SNEGSKA (reference sequence).

The chain carries TRBV12-5 and TRBJ1-2; D possibly corresponds to TRBD1 (5 bases). Germline CDR1 is LGHNT and CDR2 is FRNRAP. The length of the CDR3 is 14 residues. Trimming took 5 bases from V and 4 from J, leaving 14 bases between them. CDR3 nucleotides: TGTGCTAGTGGTCACGCCGACAGTGTCTATGGCTACACCTTC. Translation: CASGHADSVYGYTF.

This clonotype was seen many times. The V and J genes are TRBV20-1 and TRBJ1-2; 7 bases match TRBD1. This CDR3 has 14 residues. J lost 0 bases, V lost 6 bases, and 7 bases had no gene match. CDR1 and CDR2 from the germline V gene are DFQATT and SNEGSKA (reference sequence). The CDR3 nucleotides read TGCAGTGCCCCAGGGGGGACCTCTAACTATGGCTACACCTTC. It codes for CSAPGGTSNYGYTF.

In its sample, this clonotype was seen many times. J is TRBJ2-2 and V is TRBV11-2; D gene unclear. Germline CDR1 SGHAT, CDR2 FQNNGV. This CDR3 contains 16 residues. Trimming cost V 0 bases and J 2 bases, with 10 bases left between them. In DNA, the CDR3 is TGTGCCAGCAGCTTAGAGGGTCACAGAAACACCGGGGAGCTGTTTTTT. The encoded protein is CASSLEGHRNTGELFF.

This clonotype was seen many times. V gene TRBV2 combines with J gene TRBJ2-3; D is ambiguous. The CDR3 totals 14 residues. Germline V gene data show CDR1 as SNHLY and CDR2 as FYNNEI. The V and J ends lost 5 bases and 6 bases respectively, with 15 bases between them. The CDR3 DNA is TGTGCCAGCAGTCGCTCGGGCCCGGTCGATACGCAGTATTTT. This translates into CASSRSGPVDTQYF.

This clonotype was counted at least ten times. The chain uses TRBV20-1 and TRBJ2-2; tentative D call: TRBD1 (5 bases). The CDR3 totals 13 residues. Trimming removed 2 bases at V and 5 bases at J, with 9 bases between. Looked up from germline, CDR1 is DFQATT and CDR2 is SNEGSKA (reference sequence). The CDR3 sequence: CSARLKGTGELFF. DNA of the CDR3: TGCAGTGCTAGACTAAAGGGGACCGGGGAGCTGTTTTTT.

Of note for this clonotype: This may stem from a read error, because a much larger clone lies one nucleotide away. The CDR3 DNA is TGTGCCAGCAGTTTGGAGGGGTTCTATGGCTACTCCTTC. It codes for CASSLEGFYGYSF. This chain uses TRBV6-6 with TRBJ1-2, with a weak D call TRBD1 (5 bases). The CDR3 totals 13 residues. Germline V gene sequence: CDR1 MNHNY, CDR2 SVGAGI (reference sequence).

V gene TRBV20-1 combines with J gene TRBJ2-5, with D possibly matching TRBD2 (5 bases). The germline V gene has CDR1 DFQATT and CDR2 SNEGSKA (reference sequence). The CDR3 runs to 12 residues. V was trimmed by 6 bases and J by 9 bases, leaving 17 bases between them. DNA for the CDR3: TGCAGTGCCTCCGGACCGTTCGGGGCCCAGTACTTC. It translates to CSASGPFGAQYF.

This clonotype was observed many times. The chain combines TRBV7-2 with TRBJ1-1; no firm D call. Germline-derived CDR1 and CDR2 are SGHTA and FQGNSA. V shed 5 bases and J shed 0 bases, with 7 bases lying between them. CDR3 length equals 13 residues. CDR3 amino acids: CASSLYMNTEAFF. Here the CDR3 DNA reads TGTGCCAGCAGCCTGTACATGAACACTGAAGCTTTCTTT.

This clonotype was observed at least ten times. The rearrangement joins TRBV7-2 to TRBJ1-1; D might be TRBD1 (6 bases). CDR3 size: 12 residues. Germline V CDR1 and CDR2: SGHTA, FQGNSA. V lost 4 bases to trimming and J lost 8 bases, with 11 bases between them. The CDR3 region is CASSSGQMEAFF. CDR3 coding DNA: TGTGCCAGCAGCTCGGGACAAATGGAAGCTTTCTTT.

V and J are TRBV7-9 and TRBJ1-3; 7 nucleotides line up with TRBD1. This CDR3 is 15 amino acids long. V lost 9 bases and J lost 0; bases outside the gene matches: 8. Germline CDR1 SEHNR, CDR2 FQNEAQ (reference sequence). The CDR3 loop is CARGPGQSSGNTIYF. Written as DNA, the CDR3 is TGTGCCAGGGGCCCGGGACAGTCCTCTGGAAACACCATATATTTT. Drawing the rest from reference TRBV7-9 and TRBJ1-3, the complete variable domain is DTGVSQNPRHKITKRGQNVTFRCDPISEHNRLYWYRQTLGQGPEFLTYFQNEAQLEKSRLLSDRFSAERPKGSFSTLEIQRTEQGDSAMYLCARGPGQSSGNTIYFGEGSWLTVV.

This clonotype was detected a few times. This chain connects TRBV7-2 to TRBJ1-2; D uncertain. Trimming took off 0 bases at V and 1 base at J, with 9 bases between the two ends. Per the germline V gene, CDR1 is SGHTA and CDR2 is FQGNSA. This CDR3 is 15 amino acids long. The CDR3 spells CASSLAGGVNYGYTF. The CDR3 DNA reads as TGTGCCAGCAGCTTAGCGGGCGGGGTTAACTATGGCTACACCTTC.

This clonotype was counted many times. The chain links TRBV12-3 or TRBV12-4 to TRBJ2-3, with a weak D call TRBD2 (5 bases). There are 16 residues in the CDR3. Trimming stripped 2 bases from V and 2 bases from J, with 14 bases between. The CDR3 sequence is CASSLPSAVITDTQYF. CDR3 in DNA: TGTGCCAGCAGTTTACCCTCAGCGGTCATCACAGATACGCAGTATTTT.

The sample holds a few counts of this clonotype. V and J are TRBV6-5 and TRBJ2-5; D is uncertain. Germline lookup yields CDR1 MNHEY and CDR2 SVGAGI. This CDR3 is built from 13 residues. V was trimmed by 4 bases and J by 3 bases, leaving 9 bases between them. The CDR3 bases are TGTGCCAGCAGTTTTTCCCAGAAAGAGACCCAGTACTTC. It is translated as CASSFSQKETQYF.